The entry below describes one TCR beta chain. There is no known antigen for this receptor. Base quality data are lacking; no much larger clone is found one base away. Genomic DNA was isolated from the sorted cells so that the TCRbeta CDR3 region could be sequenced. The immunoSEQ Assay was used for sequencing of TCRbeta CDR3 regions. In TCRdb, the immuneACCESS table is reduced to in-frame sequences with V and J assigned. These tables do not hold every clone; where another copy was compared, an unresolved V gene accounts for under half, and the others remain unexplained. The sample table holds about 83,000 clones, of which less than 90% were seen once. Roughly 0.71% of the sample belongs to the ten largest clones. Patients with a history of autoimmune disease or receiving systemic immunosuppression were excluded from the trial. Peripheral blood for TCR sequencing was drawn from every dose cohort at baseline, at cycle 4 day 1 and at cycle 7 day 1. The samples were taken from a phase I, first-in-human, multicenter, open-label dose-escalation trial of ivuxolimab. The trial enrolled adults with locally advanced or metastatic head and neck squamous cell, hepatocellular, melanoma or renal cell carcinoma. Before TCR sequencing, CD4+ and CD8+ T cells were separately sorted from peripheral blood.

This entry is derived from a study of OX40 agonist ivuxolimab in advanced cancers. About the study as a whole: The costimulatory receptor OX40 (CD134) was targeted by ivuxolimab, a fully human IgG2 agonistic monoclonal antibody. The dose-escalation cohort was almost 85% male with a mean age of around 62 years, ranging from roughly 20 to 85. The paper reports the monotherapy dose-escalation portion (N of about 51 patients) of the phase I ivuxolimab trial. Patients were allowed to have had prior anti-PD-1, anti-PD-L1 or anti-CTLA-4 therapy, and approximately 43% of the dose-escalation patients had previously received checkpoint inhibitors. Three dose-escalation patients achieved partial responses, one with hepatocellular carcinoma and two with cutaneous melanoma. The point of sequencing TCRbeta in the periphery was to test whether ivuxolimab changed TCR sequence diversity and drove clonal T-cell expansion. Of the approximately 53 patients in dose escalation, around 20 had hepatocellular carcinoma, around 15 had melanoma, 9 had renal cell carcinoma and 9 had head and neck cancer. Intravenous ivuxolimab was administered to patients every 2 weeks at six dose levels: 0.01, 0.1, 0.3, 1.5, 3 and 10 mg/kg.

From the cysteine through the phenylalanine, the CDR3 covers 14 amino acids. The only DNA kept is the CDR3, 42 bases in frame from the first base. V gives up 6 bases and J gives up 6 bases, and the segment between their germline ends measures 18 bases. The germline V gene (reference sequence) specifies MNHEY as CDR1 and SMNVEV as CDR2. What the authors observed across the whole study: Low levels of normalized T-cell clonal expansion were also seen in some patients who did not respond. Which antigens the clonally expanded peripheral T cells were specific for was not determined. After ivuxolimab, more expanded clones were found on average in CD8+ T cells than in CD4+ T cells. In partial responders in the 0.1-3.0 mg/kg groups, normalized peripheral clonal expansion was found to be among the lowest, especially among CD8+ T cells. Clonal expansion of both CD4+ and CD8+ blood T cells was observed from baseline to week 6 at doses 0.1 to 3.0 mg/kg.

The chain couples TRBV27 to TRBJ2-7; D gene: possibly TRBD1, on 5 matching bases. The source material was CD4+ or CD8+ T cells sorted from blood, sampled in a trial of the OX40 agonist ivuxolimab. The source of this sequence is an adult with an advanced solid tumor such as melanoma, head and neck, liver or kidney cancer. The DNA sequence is TGTGCCAGCAGGAGACGGCCCAGGGATGGCGAGCAGTACTTC. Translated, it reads CASRRRPRDGEQYF.